A selection of T cell receptor beta chains follows, all from one sample in a study of shared clonotypes between healthy human individuals. Method: immunoSEQ multiplex PCR; TCRdb's copy keeps in-frame clones and lacks some. This sample yields about 980,000 clones, of which roughly 72% are seen a single time; around 1.5% belongs to the top ten. Input material: memory CD4+ T cells sorted from blood. Every receptor here comes from a man aged 18 to 35 in good health. The CDR3 runs from the conserved cysteine through the conserved F or W. Fields, in order: clone size, D gene, V gene, J gene, CDR3 DNA, CDR3 protein. The D gene is left open where the match is weak. Expanded clones get a size class; other rows say once, few or many, or leave the size out.

.	.	TRBV13	TRBJ2-2	TGTGCCAGCAGCGGGGGCTCGGGGACGAACACCGGGGAGCTGTTTTTT	CASSGGSGTNTGELFF
.	TRBD2	TRBV9	TRBJ2-7	TGTGCCAGCAGCATCGGTTTAGCGGGCTCCTCCTACGAGCAGTACTTC	CASSIGLAGSSYEQYF
once	.	TRBV4-3	TRBJ2-2	TGCGCCAGCAGCCGCTCCGTGACTCCTTTATATAACACCGGGGAGCTGTTTTTT	CASSRSVTPLYNTGELFF
many	TRBD1	TRBV5-1	TRBJ1-4	TGCGCCAGCAGCTTGGCCCTACTATCAGGGGGCATCAGTGAAAAACTGTTTTTT	CASSLALLSGGISEKLFF
.	TRBD1	TRBV5-1	TRBJ1-1	TGCGCCAGCAGGACAGGGGACAGGGGGATAGACACTGAAGCTTTCTTT	CASRTGDRGIDTEAFF
.	.	TRBV6-6	TRBJ2-1	TGTGCCAGCAGTGGAGCGGTGAATGAGCAGTTCTTC	CASSGAVNEQFF
many	.	TRBV5-4	TRBJ2-1	TGTGCCAGCAGGATGGGGGGCGGGGGACCCACTTACAATGAGCAGTTCTTC	CASRMGGGGPTYNEQFF
once	.	TRBV6-1	TRBJ1-1	TGTGCCAGCAGTCAAGGGATGAACACTGAAGCTTTCTTT	CASSQGMNTEAFF
once	.	TRBV29-1	TRBJ2-1	TGCAGCGCCGGGACCTCCAATGAGCAGTTCTTC	CSAGTSNEQFF
.	.	TRBV27	TRBJ1-3	TGTGCCAGCAGTCCCCGGCCGGGGTTTGGAAACACCATATATTTT	CASSPRPGFGNTIYF
once	.	TRBV5-1	TRBJ1-4	TGCGCCAGCAGCTTGGCTGGGACCGGGGAAGAAAAACTGTTTTTT	CASSLAGTGEEKLFF
few	TRBD2	TRBV7-2	TRBJ2-5	TGTGCCAGCAGCCCCAGCGGGAATCTGTTTGAGCAGTACTTC	CASSPSGNLFEQYF
.	TRBD2	TRBV11-2	TRBJ2-7	TGTGCCAGCAGCCCCGGGACTAGCGGGCCCCCTTACTTC	CASSPGTSGPPYF
.	.	TRBV30	TRBJ2-3	TGTGCCTGGAGTGCAGGGGGGAATTCAGATACGCAGTATTTT	CAWSAGGNSDTQYF
.	.	TRBV18	TRBJ1-5	TGTGCCAGCTCAGGGTCAGGGAATCAGCCCCAGCATTTT	CASSGSGNQPQHF
.	TRBD1	TRBV6-1	TRBJ1-2	TGTGCCAGCAGTGCCCCCGGGACAGGGGGAAACTATGGCTACACCTTC	CASSAPGTGGNYGYTF
.	TRBD2	TRBV5-1	TRBJ2-3	TGCGCCAGCAGAAAGGGACTAGCGGGAATGGGCACAGATACGCAGTATTTT	CASRKGLAGMGTDTQYF
.	.	TRBV5-4	TRBJ2-6	TGTGCCACCGGCCTCTCTGGGGCCAACGTCCTGACTTTC	CATGLSGANVLTF
.	.	TRBV5-5	TRBJ1-5	TGTGCCAGCAGCTTGTCCGGCCACGGCAATCAGCCCCAGCATTTT	CASSLSGHGNQPQHF
.	.	TRBV2	TRBJ2-7	TGTGCCAGCAGTGTGGTCAGACACTACGAGCAGTACTTC	CASSVVRHYEQYF
few	.	TRBV28	TRBJ1-6	TGTGCCAGCAGTCCCCGCTCCTATAATTCACCCCTCCACTTT	CASSPRSYNSPLHF
.	.	TRBV7-3	TRBJ2-3	TGTGCCAGCAGCCGACAGGCCACAGATACGCAGTATTTT	CASSRQATDTQYF
.	.	TRBV6-5	TRBJ2-5	TGTGCCAGCAGTTACTCGCAAAAGACGGGGCAAGAGACCCAGTACTTC	CASSYSQKTGQETQYF
.	TRBD1	TRBV4-1	TRBJ2-3	TGCGCCAGCAGCCGGGACGGGACAGCTAGCACAGATACGCAGTATTTT	CASSRDGTASTDTQYF
.	.	TRBV28	TRBJ2-1	TGTGCCAGCAGCATGACTAGGGACCTGAAAAATGAGCAGTTCTTC	CASSMTRDLKNEQFF
.	TRBD1	TRBV25-1	TRBJ2-3	TGTGCCAGCAGTAGCCGGGACAGGGGGCGAGTTGCAGATACGCAGTATTTT	CASSSRDRGRVADTQYF
.	.	TRBV5-4	TRBJ2-1	TGTGCCAGCAGCTTGGTTACTGCCGGGGTCAATGAGCAGTTCTTC	CASSLVTAGVNEQFF
.	TRBD2	TRBV9	TRBJ2-3	TGTGCCAGCAGCACGCCCCTTGCGGGGGCGGGGGGGGATACGCAGTATTTT	CASSTPLAGAGGDTQYF
few	TRBD2	TRBV7-8	TRBJ2-7	TGTGCCAGCCAAAGCGGGACTAGCGGCTACGAGCAGTACTTC	CASQSGTSGYEQYF
.	.	TRBV10-3	TRBJ2-7	TGTGCCATCAGTGAGTCGACCTTATCCTACGAGCAGTACTTC	CAISESTLSYEQYF
many	.	TRBV27	TRBJ1-1	TGTGCCAGCAGTTTAGGATCCGAGACTGAAGCTTTCTTT	CASSLGSETEAFF
.	TRBD1	TRBV7-9	TRBJ1-1	TGTGCCAGCAGCCGACAGGGTGAAGCTTTCTTT	CASSRQGEAFF
once	TRBD1	TRBV2	TRBJ2-7	TGTGCCAGCAGAGGGACAGGGTCCTCCTACGAGCAGTACTTC	CASRGTGSSYEQYF
.	TRBD2	TRBV28	TRBJ2-5	TGTGCCAGCAGTTTACCGACTAGCGGGGGGCGAGGGACCCAGTACTTC	CASSLPTSGGRGTQYF
.	.	TRBV2	TRBJ2-2	TGTGCCAGCCCCCCCGGTAGGACCGGGGAGCTGTTTTTT	CASPPGRTGELFF
.	TRBD1	TRBV5-1	TRBJ2-2	TGCGCCAGCAGCTTCCCGGGACAGGGGGCGACCCGTGACACCGGGGAGCTGTTTTTT	CASSFPGQGATRDTGELFF
few	.	TRBV10-2	TRBJ2-2	TGCGCCAGCAGGGCGGGGTCCGGCGGGGAGCTGTTTTTT	CASRAGSGGELFF
.	TRBD2	TRBV7-2	TRBJ2-7	TGTGCCAGCAGCCAGAGTAGCGGGAGTTCCTACGAGCAGTACTTC	CASSQSSGSSYEQYF
.	TRBD1	TRBV10-2	TRBJ1-2	TGCGCCAGCACCCGGACAGGGTCTGGTGGCTACACCTTC	CASTRTGSGGYTF
.	.	TRBV27	TRBJ2-7	TGTGCCAGCACTGGGACGGACTCCTACGAGCAGTACTTC	CASTGTDSYEQYF
.	.	TRBV6-5	TRBJ1-5	TGTGCCAGCAGCCAACTCGGGGGGGCGAATCAGCCCCAGCATTTT	CASSQLGGANQPQHF
.	TRBD1	TRBV27	TRBJ1-5	TGTGCCAGCAGCACCGGGACAGGGGGCAATCAGCCCCAGCATTTT	CASSTGTGGNQPQHF
.	.	TRBV18	TRBJ2-1	TGTGCCAGCTCACTTTCCCGGAAGATTGAGCAGTTCTTC	CASSLSRKIEQFF
.	.	TRBV18	TRBJ2-7	TGTGCCAGCTCCATAGCCGGGACGCAAGCCTACGAGCAGTACTTC	CASSIAGTQAYEQYF
.	.	TRBV20-1	TRBJ2-3	TGCAGTGCTAGCAATCGGGATACGCAGTATTTT	CSASNRDTQYF
once	.	TRBV30	TRBJ2-3	TGTGCCTGGAATAGGGGTACAGATACGCAGTATTTT	CAWNRGTDTQYF
.	.	TRBV4-1	TRBJ1-3	TGCGCCAGCAGCCAAGATACTCTCGGGGCTCCTGGAAACACCATATATTTT	CASSQDTLGAPGNTIYF
many	.	TRBV15	TRBJ1-2	TGTGCCACCAGCAGAGATAAAGGGTTGGGCTACACCTTC	CATSRDKGLGYTF
.	TRBD1	TRBV2	TRBJ1-2	TGTGCCAGTCTCCTTATGGCAGGGACAGGGGGGTCCGGCTACACCTTC	CASLLMAGTGGSGYTF
.	.	TRBV19	TRBJ2-2	TGTGCCAGTAAGTGGCAGGGGTCAACTACCGGGGAGCTGTTTTTT	CASKWQGSTTGELFF
.	.	TRBV4-2	TRBJ2-3	TGTGCCAGCAGCGAGGGATCAGCCCACACAGATACGCAGTATTTT	CASSEGSAHTDTQYF
.	TRBD1	TRBV6-5	TRBJ1-1	TGTGCCAGCAGTACGACAGGGGCGGGGGGCACTGAAGCTTTCTTT	CASSTTGAGGTEAFF
.	TRBD1	TRBV5-1	TRBJ2-2	TGCGCCAGCAGCTTGGAGGGGGCTAGCGGGGAGCTGTTTTTT	CASSLEGASGELFF
few	.	TRBV30	TRBJ1-1	TGTGCCTGGAGTGGGACAGAAGAAGCTTTCTTT	CAWSGTEEAFF
.	TRBD2	TRBV28	TRBJ2-3	TGTGCCAGCAGTTTACTAGCGGGGACGAGAGATACGCAGTATTTT	CASSLLAGTRDTQYF